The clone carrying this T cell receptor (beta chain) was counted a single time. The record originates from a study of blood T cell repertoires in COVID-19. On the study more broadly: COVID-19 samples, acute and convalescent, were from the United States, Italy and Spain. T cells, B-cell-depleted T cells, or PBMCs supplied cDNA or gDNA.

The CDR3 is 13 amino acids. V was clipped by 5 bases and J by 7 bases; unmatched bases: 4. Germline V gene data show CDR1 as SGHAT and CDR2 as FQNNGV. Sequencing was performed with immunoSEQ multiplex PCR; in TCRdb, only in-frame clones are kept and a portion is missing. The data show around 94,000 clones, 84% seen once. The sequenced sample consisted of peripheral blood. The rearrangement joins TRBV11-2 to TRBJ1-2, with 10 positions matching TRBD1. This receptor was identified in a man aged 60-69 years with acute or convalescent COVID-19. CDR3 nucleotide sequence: TGTGCCAGCAGCGACAGGGGGCCGGGTGGCTACACCTTC. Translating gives CASSDRGPGGYTF.